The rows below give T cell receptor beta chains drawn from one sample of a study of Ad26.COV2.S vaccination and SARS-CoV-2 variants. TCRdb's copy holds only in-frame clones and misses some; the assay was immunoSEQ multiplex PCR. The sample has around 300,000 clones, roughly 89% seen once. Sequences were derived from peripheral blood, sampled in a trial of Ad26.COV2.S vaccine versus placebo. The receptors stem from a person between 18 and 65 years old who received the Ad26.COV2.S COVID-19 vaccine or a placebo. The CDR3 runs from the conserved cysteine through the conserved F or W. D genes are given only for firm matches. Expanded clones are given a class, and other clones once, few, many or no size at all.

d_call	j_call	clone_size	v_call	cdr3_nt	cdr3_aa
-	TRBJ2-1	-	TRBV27	TGTGCCAGCAGCTCACGGGGAAGCTCCTACAATGAGCAGTTCTTC	CASSSRGSSYNEQFF
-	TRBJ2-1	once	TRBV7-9	TGTGCCAGCAGCTCCGCCCCCCACAATGAGCAGTTCTTC	CASSSAPHNEQFF
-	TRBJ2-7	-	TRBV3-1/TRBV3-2	TGTGCCAGCAGCAACCGTCGGGGGCAGGAGCAGTACTTC	CASSNRRGQEQYF
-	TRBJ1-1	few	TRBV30	TGTGCCTGGAGTAGTACGGGAGGCACTGAAGCTTTCTTT	CAWSSTGGTEAFF
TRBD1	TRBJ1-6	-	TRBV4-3	TGCGCCAGCAGCCAAGATGACAGGGTCGGTTCACCCCTCCACTTT	CASSQDDRVGSPLHF
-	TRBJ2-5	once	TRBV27	TGTGCCAGCAGTCCTGGGACTGGCCTTGTGGAGACCCAGTACTTC	CASSPGTGLVETQYF
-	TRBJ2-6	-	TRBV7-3	TGTGCCAGCTCGGAGACACCGTTCTCTGGGGCCAACGTCCTGACTTTC	CASSETPFSGANVLTF
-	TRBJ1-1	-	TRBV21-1	TGTGCCAGCAGCTCTTTTAAAGGGGGGACTGCGAACACTGAAGCTTTCTTT	CASSSFKGGTANTEAFF
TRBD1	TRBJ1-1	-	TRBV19	TGTGCTTCGACCCTACAGGGGGAGAGCACTGAAGCTTTCTTT	CASTLQGESTEAFF
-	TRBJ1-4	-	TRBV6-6	TGTGCCAGCCGGGGGTTTACTAATGAAAAACTGTTTTTT	CASRGFTNEKLFF
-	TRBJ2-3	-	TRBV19	TGTGCCAGTAGTATTTCGGGGAGAGGCACAGATACGCAGTATTTT	CASSISGRGTDTQYF
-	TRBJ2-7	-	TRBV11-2	TGTGCCAGCAGCCGCGGGGAGAACTACGAGCAGTACTTC	CASSRGENYEQYF
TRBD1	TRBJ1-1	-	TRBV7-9	TGTGCCAGCAGCGACAGGGGGCAAGGGACTGAAGCTTTCTTT	CASSDRGQGTEAFF
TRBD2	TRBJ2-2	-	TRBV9	TGTGCCAGCAGCGCGTCTAGCGGGGGCGGGGAGCTGTTTTTT	CASSASSGGGELFF
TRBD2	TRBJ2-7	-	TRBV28	TGTGCCAGCGGGACTAGCTTTTACGAGCAGTACTTC	CASGTSFYEQYF
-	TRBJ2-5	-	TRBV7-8	TGTGCCAGCAGCTTAGCGCAGGTACCTCAAGAGACCCAGTACTTC	CASSLAQVPQETQYF
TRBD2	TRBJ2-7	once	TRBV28	TGTGCCAGCCCCCCGGCGGGAGGGCCGTACGAGCAGTACTTC	CASPPAGGPYEQYF
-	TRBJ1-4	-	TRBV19	TGTGCCAGTAGTACTCGACAGACCCTCGGGGAAAAACTGTTTTTT	CASSTRQTLGEKLFF
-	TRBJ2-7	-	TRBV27	TGTGCCAGCAGCACTACCCCCACGGGGAGGGAGCAGTACTTC	CASSTTPTGREQYF
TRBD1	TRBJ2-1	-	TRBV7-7	TGTGCCAGCAGCCTAGGACAGGGATTAGGCAATGAGCAGTTCTTC	CASSLGQGLGNEQFF
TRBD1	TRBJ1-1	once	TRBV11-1	TGTGCCAGCAGCTCCCACAGGGGGCGGAAAACTGAAGCTTTCTTT	CASSSHRGRKTEAFF
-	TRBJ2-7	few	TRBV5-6	TGTGCCAGCAGCTTGGTCGGGACACCATACGAGCAGTACTTC	CASSLVGTPYEQYF
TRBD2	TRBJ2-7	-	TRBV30	TGTGCCTGGAGTGTAGCGGGACTCATCTACGAGCAGTACTTC	CAWSVAGLIYEQYF
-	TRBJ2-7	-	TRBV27	TGTGCCAGCAGATTAAGAGGGATGAGCTCCTACGAGCAGTACTTC	CASRLRGMSSYEQYF
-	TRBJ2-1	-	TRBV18	TGTGCCAGCTCACGCGGGATAATCTACAATGAGCAGTTCTTC	CASSRGIIYNEQFF
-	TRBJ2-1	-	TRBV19	TGTGCCAGTAGTACGAGGGGATACAATGAGCAGTTCTTC	CASSTRGYNEQFF
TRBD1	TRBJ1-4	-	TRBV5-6	TGTGCCAGCAGCTTGAGAACGCAGGGGGGAGAAAAACTGTTTTTT	CASSLRTQGGEKLFF
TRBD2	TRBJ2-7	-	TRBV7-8	TGTGCCAGCAGCTTCGGGACTAGCGTCTACGAGCAGTACTTC	CASSFGTSVYEQYF
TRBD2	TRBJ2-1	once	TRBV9	TGTGCCAGCAGCTCTAACCAGGAGCGGGGGGGAGAAGAGCAGTTCTTC	CASSSNQERGGEEQFF
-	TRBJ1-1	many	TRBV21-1	TGTGCCAGCGGTCTTTGGTGGCCCGCCCAGTACGCTGAAGCTTTCTTT	CASGLWWPAQYAEAFF
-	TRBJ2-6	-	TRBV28	TGTGCCAGCAGACAACACGGGACTGTGAGCTCTGGGGCCAACGTCCTGACTTTC	CASRQHGTVSSGANVLTF
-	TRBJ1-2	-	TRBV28	TGTGCCAGCAGTCTGAGAACAGGCTTTTATGGCTACACCTTC	CASSLRTGFYGYTF
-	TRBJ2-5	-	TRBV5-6	TGTGCCAGCAGCTTCAAGCGAAGACAAGAGACCCAGTACTTC	CASSFKRRQETQYF
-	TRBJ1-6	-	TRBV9	TGTGCCAGCAGCGTAGGTGGTGGGTCCTATAATTCACCCCTCCACTTT	CASSVGGGSYNSPLHF
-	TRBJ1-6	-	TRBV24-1	TGTGCCACCAGTGATTACGACTTTAGGGGCGATTCACCCCTCCACTTT	CATSDYDFRGDSPLHF
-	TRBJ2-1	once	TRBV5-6	TGTGCCAGCAGCTGGGATCGGACGTATGAGCAGTTCTTC	CASSWDRTYEQFF
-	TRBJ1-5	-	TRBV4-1	TGCGCCAGCAGCCAAGAAGCATCCAGGGTTAATCAGCCCCAGCATTTT	CASSQEASRVNQPQHF
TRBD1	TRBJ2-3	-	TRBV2	TGTGCCAGCAGTGAAATGACAGGGGTAGCCCCAGATACGCAGTATTTT	CASSEMTGVAPDTQYF
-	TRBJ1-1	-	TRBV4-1	TGCGCCAGCAGCCAAAAGCGGGCCGGACAGGAAGCTTTCTTT	CASSQKRAGQEAFF
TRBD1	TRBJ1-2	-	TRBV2	TGTGTCGACCGCGGTCCGAGACAGGGAATCGGTGGCTACACCTTC	CVDRGPRQGIGGYTF
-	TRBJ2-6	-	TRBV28	TGTGCCAGCAGTTTAATCTCTGGGGCCAACGTCCTGACTTTC	CASSLISGANVLTF
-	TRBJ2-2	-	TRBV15	TGTGCCACCAGAGCCCCAAGCGGGGAGCTGTTTTTT	CATRAPSGELFF
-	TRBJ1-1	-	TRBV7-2	TGTGCCAGCAGCTTGTCGCTGGGGGCCACTGAAGCTTTCTTT	CASSLSLGATEAFF
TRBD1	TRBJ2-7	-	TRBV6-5	TGTGCCAGCAGGGGACAGAATGCCTACGAGCAGTACTTC	CASRGQNAYEQYF
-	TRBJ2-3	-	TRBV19	TGTGCCAGTATGAGGACGGGCAGCACAGATACGCAGTATTTT	CASMRTGSTDTQYF
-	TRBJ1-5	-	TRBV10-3	TGTGCCATCAGTGCTGGAGGGCATCAGCCCCAGCATTTT	CAISAGGHQPQHF
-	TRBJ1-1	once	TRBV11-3	TGTGCCAGCAGCTTGAAGGGGAACACTGAAGCTTTCTTT	CASSLKGNTEAFF